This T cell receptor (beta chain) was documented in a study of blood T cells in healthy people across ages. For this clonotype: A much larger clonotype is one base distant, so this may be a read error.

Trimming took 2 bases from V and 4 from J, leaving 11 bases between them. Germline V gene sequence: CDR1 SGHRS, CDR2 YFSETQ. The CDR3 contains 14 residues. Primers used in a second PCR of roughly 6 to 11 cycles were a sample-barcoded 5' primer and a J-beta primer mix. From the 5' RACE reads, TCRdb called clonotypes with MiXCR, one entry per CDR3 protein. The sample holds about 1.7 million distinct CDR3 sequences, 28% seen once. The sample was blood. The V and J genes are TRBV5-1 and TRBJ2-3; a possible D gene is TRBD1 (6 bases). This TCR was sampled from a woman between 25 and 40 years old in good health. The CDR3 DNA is TGCGCCAGCAGCTTTGCAGGGGCTGCAGATACGCAGTATTTT. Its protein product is CASSFAGAADTQYF.